The 15 T cell receptor beta chains listed next were all sequenced from one sample in a study of CDR3 diversity in severe acne. TCRdb reprocessed the PCR reads with MiXCR, giving one entry per CDR3 protein. The sample has approximately 90,000 distinct CDR3 sequences; around half are singletons. The specimen sequenced was blood. The receptors originated from a male donor in good health, serving as a control.

V gene TRBV25-1 combines with J gene TRBJ2-7; TRBD2 matches 11 bases. This CDR3 comprises 21 residues. J gave up 4 bases and V 5 bases, and 25 bases lay outside the gene matches. The germline gives CDR1 MGHDK, CDR2 SYGVNS. CDR3 sequence reads: CASSPSGTSGRYTGGDYEQYF. Written as DNA, the CDR3 is TGTGCCAGCAGTCCTTCCGGGACTAGCGGACGATACACCGGAGGGGATTACGAGCAGTACTTC.

Only a few counts were recorded for this clonotype. The chain uses TRBV10-1 and TRBJ2-2, with 7 bases aligning to TRBD1. V gave up 8 bases and J gave up 5 bases; unmatched junction bases: 8. This CDR3 comprises 14 residues. CDR1 WNHNN and CDR2 SYGVQD come from the germline V gene (reference sequence). The CDR3 DNA reads as TGCGCCAGCCCCGGGACAGAACCTACCGGGGAGCTGTTTTTT. This sequence encodes CASPGTEPTGELFF.

This chain connects TRBV5-5 to TRBJ1-5, with D possibly matching TRBD1 (5 bases). The CDR3 consists of 10 residues. The germline gives CDR1 SGHKS, CDR2 YYEKEE (reference sequence). The ends were cut back, 2 bases at V and 12 bases at J, with 6 bases in the middle. The CDR3 region is CASSFGGQHF. In nucleotides, the CDR3 is TGTGCCAGCAGCTTCGGGGGCCAGCATTTT.

The chain carries TRBV4-1 and TRBJ2-5; D is uncertain. The length of the CDR3 is 12 residues. V shed 3 bases and J shed 2 bases, with 4 bases lying between them. Per the germline V gene, CDR1 is MGHRA and CDR2 is YSYEKL. CDR3 coding DNA: TGCGCCAGCAGCCACATACAAGAGACCCAGTACTTC. This encodes CASSHIQETQYF.

The V gene is TRBV5-1, the J gene TRBJ1-4, with no clear D. V was shortened by 5 bases and J by 0 bases, with 8 bases between the two germline ends. The CDR3 spans 14 residues. Per germline, CDR1 SGHRS and CDR2 YFSETQ. CDR3 DNA: TGCGCCAGCAGTTACAGAACAACTAATGAAAAACTGTTTTTT. Residues: CASSYRTTNEKLFF.

The table lists this clonotype with many counts. The rearrangement uses TRBV20-1 and TRBJ2-7, with a tentative D call TRBD2 (6 bases). Trimming took 5 bases from V and 3 from J, leaving 8 bases between them. Germline CDR1 reads DFQATT; CDR2 reads SNEGSKA (reference sequence). The CDR3 loop spans 11 amino acids. The CDR3 nucleotides are TGCAGTGCTCGGGACTTCTACGAGCAGTACTTC. It is translated as CSARDFYEQYF.

Ten or more counts support this clonotype. This sequence joins TRBV11-1 and TRBJ2-7; 8 bases match TRBD1. Germline V gene data show CDR1 as SGHAT and CDR2 as FQDESV (reference sequence). The CDR3 length is 15 residues. The trim removed 0 bases at V and 0 bases at J, leaving 1 base unmatched. The CDR3 DNA reads TGTGCCAGCAGCTTAGCGGGACAGGTCTCCTACGAGCAGTACTTC. Amino acid sequence: CASSLAGQVSYEQYF.

A remark on this clonotype: Its ends do not fully match the called genes, so a read error is possible. V and J are TRBV7-9 and TRBJ2-7, with D perhaps TRBD1 or TRBD2 (5 bases each). Germline loops: CDR1 SEHNR, CDR2 FQNEAQ (reference sequence). CDR3 size: 15 residues. CDR3: CASSPRMGDPYEQYF. Here the CDR3 DNA reads TGTGCCAGCAGCCCAAGGATGGGGGATCCCTACGAGCAGTACTTT.

V gene TRBV7-9 combines with J gene TRBJ1-5, with 9 nucleotides matching TRBD1. This CDR3 is built from 18 residues. Germline CDR1 reads SEHNR; CDR2 reads FQNEAQ (reference sequence). J lost 4 bases, V lost 5 bases, and 15 bases had no gene match. The CDR3 DNA follows: TGTGCCAGCAGCCGGACAGGGGCGACCCTGGTTGGGAATCAGCCCCAGCATTTT. It translates to CASSRTGATLVGNQPQHF.

The rearrangement links TRBV5-7 to TRBJ2-6; weak D call: TRBD1 (7 bases). TRBV5-7 is reported as an ORF; its role is uncertain. The CDR3 contains 18 residues. V shed 0 bases and J shed 4 bases, with 17 bases lying between them. CDR3 nucleotides: TGTGCCAGCAGCTTGGAGCTTGGAGGGGGACAGGGGGCCAACGTCCTGACTTTC. Residues: CASSLELGGGQGANVLTF.

This clonotype was picked up a small number of times. One end of the junction fails to match germline, which may point to a read error. The chain is built from TRBV7-7 and TRBJ2-2; 10 bases fit TRBD1. CDR1 SSHAT and CDR2 FNYEAQ come from the germline V gene (reference sequence). This CDR3 spans 15 amino acids. Here the CDR3 DNA reads TGTGCTAGCAGCTTTTCGGGACAGGGGACCGGGGAGCTGTTTTTT. Its protein is CASSFSGQGTGELFF.

This clonotype was seen once. This may be a read error, as it is one base from a much larger clone. The chain uses TRBV2 and TRBJ1-2; 7 nucleotides line up with TRBD1. The junction had 12 bases not matched to a gene; V was cut back by 7 bases and J by 4 bases. Germline V lookup: CDR1 SNHLY, CDR2 FYNNEI. CDR3 length: 15 residues. As DNA, the CDR3 is TGTGCCAGCATTTCGGGGGACAGCAAGAGCTATGGCTACACCTTC. It is translated as CASISGDSKSYGYTF.

Only a few counts were recorded for this clonotype. The V call is TRBV7-3, the J call TRBJ2-5; D is uncertain. V was trimmed by 3 bases and J by 2 bases, leaving 10 bases between them. The germline V gene encodes CDR1 SGHTA and CDR2 FQGTGA. This CDR3 comprises 14 residues. Here the CDR3 reads CASSLGGPQETQYF. The DNA for the CDR3 is TGTGCCAGCAGCTTGGGTGGACCACAAGAGACCCAGTACTTC.

The chain couples TRBV6-5 to TRBJ2-1; perhaps TRBD2 as D (6 bases). CDR1 and CDR2 from the germline V gene are MNHEY and SVGAGI. V was clipped by 4 bases and J by 0 bases, with 10 bases between them. The CDR3 loop spans 15 amino acids. CDR3 DNA sequence: TGTGCCAGCAGTTCAGCGGGTTTCTCCTACAATGAGCAGTTCTTC. It yields the protein CASSSAGFSYNEQFF.

There are many counts of this clonotype. As DNA, the CDR3 is TGTGCCAGCAGCCAAGGTCACAGGCCGAATTCACCCCTCCACTTT. It yields the protein CASSQGHRPNSPLHF. The chain recombines TRBV3-1 with TRBJ1-6; D may be TRBD1 (5 bases). The CDR3 contains 15 residues. The V and J ends lost 1 base and 7 bases respectively, with 11 bases between them. Looked up from germline, CDR1 is LGHDT and CDR2 is YNNKEL (reference sequence).